Below are 27 T cell receptor beta chains sequenced from a single sample in a study of liver allograft versus peripheral blood T cells. About the research overall: Peripheral blood of the recipients supplied T cell receptor repertoires that were compared with those in transplanted livers.

One entry per CDR3 protein, called by TCRdb with MiXCR from the reads. The sample holds about 5,300 distinct CDR3 sequences, around 15% seen once. Receptors originate from a human patient who had a liver transplant. The graft donor may have given rise to some T cells.

Relative to its sample, this clonotype is medium-sized. The gene calls are TRBV7-2 and TRBJ1-3; D not certain. V was cut by 1 base and J by 2 bases, with 9 bases left in between. The length of the CDR3 is 15 residues. CDR1 is SGHTA and CDR2 is FQGNSA in the germline V gene. The CDR3 nucleotides are TGTGCCAGCAGCTTAGGGATTCGGACTGGAAACACCATATATTTT. As protein: CASSLGIRTGNTIYF.

As regards this clonotype: Being one base from a much bigger clone, this may be a read error. This rearrangement joins TRBV6-1 to TRBJ2-7; D uncertain. Germline-derived CDR1 and CDR2 are MNHNS and SASEGT. CDR3 length: 15 residues. V was trimmed by 5 bases and J by 7 bases, leaving 21 bases between them. Written as DNA, the CDR3 is TGTGCCAGCAGTAATGAGGAACTGACCTACGAAGAGCAGTACTTC. It specifies CASSNEELTYEEQYF.

Details on this clonotype: It may be a read error: a sequence one base away is much more abundant. The J gene is TRBJ2-7, the V gene TRBV20-1, with 13 nucleotides matching TRBD2. CDR3 length: 15 residues. The V gene's germline CDR1 is DFQATT and CDR2 SNEGSKA (reference sequence). Here the CDR3 DNA reads TGCAGTGCTGGACTAGCGGGAGCTACCTCCTACGACCAGTACTTC. Residues: CSAGLAGATSYDQYF.

This clonotype is medium-sized in the sample. CDR3 in amino acids: CASSPHVYGSGAGELFF. CDR3 in DNA: TGTGCCAGCAGCCCCCACGTGTACGGGAGCGGGGCCGGGGAGCTGTTTTTT. The chain combines TRBV7-2 with TRBJ2-2, with 7 bases identical to TRBD2. The CDR3 is 17 amino acids. With 5 bases clipped from V and 6 bases from J, the junction kept 15 bases outside the gene matches. Germline V gene lookup returns CDR1 SGHTA and CDR2 FQGNSA.

The V call is TRBV2, the J call TRBJ1-2; D is perhaps TRBD1 (6 bases). Germline CDR1 reads SNHLY; CDR2 reads FYNNEI. This CDR3 region has 15 residues. Trimming pared 4 bases from V and 2 bases from J, leaving 14 bases between. CDR3 nucleotides: TGTGCCAGCAGTGGGACAGCGGGTGCCAACTATGGCTACACCTTC. Translation: CASSGTAGANYGYTF. Variable domain in full (rest from reference TRBV2 and TRBJ1-2): EPEVTQTPSHQVTQMGQEVILRCVPISNHLYFYWYRQILGQKVEFLVSFYNNEISEKSEIFDDQFSVERPDGSNFTLKIRSTKLEDSAMYFCASSGTAGANYGYTFGSGTRLTVV.

This chain's CDR3 is CASSVQGTDTQYF. The CDR3, as DNA: TGTGCCAGCAGCGTACAGGGAACAGATACGCAGTATTTT. J is TRBJ2-3 and V is TRBV9; D perhaps matches TRBD1 (5 bases). CDR1 SGDLS and CDR2 YYNGEE come from the germline V gene. The CDR3 contains 13 residues. Trimming took 1 base from V and 3 from J, leaving 6 bases between them.

This clonotype ranks as medium-sized. This chain links TRBV10-3 with TRBJ1-6; TRBD1 matches at 7 bases. The V and J ends lost 6 bases and 5 bases, in that order; junction bases with no gene match: 7. This CDR3 is built from 15 residues. Germline V gene lookup returns CDR1 ENHRY and CDR2 SYGVKD. CDR3: CAIRSEGGDNSPLHF. As DNA, the CDR3 is TGTGCCATCAGGTCCGAAGGGGGCGATAATTCACCCCTCCACTTT.

Sample share makes this clonotype medium-sized. The gene calls are TRBV24-1 and TRBJ2-1; 7 bases match TRBD2. Trimming at V came to 3 bases and at J to 5 bases, leaving 9 bases not matched to a gene. Germline V gene sequence: CDR1 KGHDR, CDR2 SFDVKD. The CDR3 covers 16 residues. CDR3 coding DNA: TGTGCCACCAGTGATCCGGCGGCTGGGGGGGACAATGAGCAGTTCTTC. As protein: CATSDPAAGGDNEQFF.

This clonotype is labeled medium-sized (0.01 to 0.1%). The rearrangement links TRBV12-3 or TRBV12-4 to TRBJ1-2; possibly TRBD1 for D (6 bases). This CDR3 spans 14 amino acids. Between the trimmed V and J ends, which lost 2 bases and 6 bases, there was a span of 13 bases. Written as DNA, the CDR3 is TGTGCCAGCAGTTTATTCCTGGACAGCCATGGCTACACCTTC. Translation: CASSLFLDSHGYTF.

By proportion, this clonotype is medium-sized. The chain uses TRBV20-1 and TRBJ1-2, with D perhaps matching TRBD1 (6 bases). Germline V lookup: CDR1 DFQATT, CDR2 SNEGSKA (reference sequence). With 6 bases removed from V and 0 bases from J, the gap between germline ends came to 17 bases. The CDR3 totals 15 residues. CDR3 sequence (DNA): TGCAGTGCCGCCCCGAAAGGACAGTCTAACTATGGCTACACCTTC. This translates into CSAAPKGQSNYGYTF.

By proportion, this clonotype is medium-sized. The CDR3 region is CASSIGLQGANSPLHF. In DNA form, the CDR3 reads TGTGCCAGTAGTATCGGATTACAGGGCGCTAATTCACCCCTCCACTTT. The chain carries TRBV19 and TRBJ1-6; a possible D gene is TRBD1 (6 bases). The V gene lost 3 bases and the J gene lost 6 bases, with 15 bases spanning the gap. CDR3 length: 16 residues. Germline V gives CDR1 LNHDA, CDR2 SQIVND (reference sequence).

There are a few counts of this clonotype. The genes are TRBV20-1 and TRBJ1-1; D ambiguous. V was shortened by 3 bases and J by 0 bases, with 5 bases between the two germline ends. The CDR3 contains 12 residues. Germline V gene lookup returns CDR1 DFQATT and CDR2 SNEGSKA (reference sequence). The CDR3 sequence: CSASRLNTEAFF. CDR3 nucleotides: TGCAGTGCTAGTCGGCTGAACACTGAAGCTTTCTTT.

In this sample, this clonotype is medium-sized (0.01 to 0.1%). This rearrangement joins TRBV6-5 to TRBJ1-6; 9 positions match TRBD1. Germline CDR1 and CDR2: MNHEY and SVGAGI. The CDR3 extends over 14 amino acids. J was trimmed by 11 bases and V by 7 bases; bases with no gene match: 9. For the CDR3, the DNA is TGTGCCAGCACCCCCGGACAGGGGAGAACACCCCTCCACTTT. Protein: CASTPGQGRTPLHF.

In this sample, this clonotype is medium-sized (0.01 to 0.1%). V is TRBV18 and J is TRBJ2-1; 7 nucleotides agree with TRBD2. The V gene's germline CDR1 is KGHSH and CDR2 LQKENI. The CDR3 covers 15 residues. V was clipped by 0 bases and J by 6 bases; unmatched bases: 5. In DNA, the CDR3 is TGTGCCAGCTCACCACCGACTAGCATCGTCAATGAGCAGTTCTTC. It encodes CASSPPTSIVNEQFF.

A word on this clonotype: A read error may be the cause here, since a much bigger clone is one base away. The gene calls are TRBV6-1 and TRBJ2-3; D is tentatively TRBD1 or TRBD2 (5 bases each). CDR1 is MNHNS, CDR2 SASEGT, per germline. CDR3 length equals 13 residues. V gave up 7 bases and J gave up 6 bases, with 14 bases separating them. The CDR3 loop is CASKRQGPDTQYF. CDR3 bases: TGTGCCAGCAAACGGCAGGGACCGGATACGCAGTATTTT.

This clonotype is classed as medium-sized (0.01 to 0.1%). A read error may produce the germline difference seen at one junction end. This chain links TRBV7-9 with TRBJ2-7; TRBD1 matches 7 bases. Germline lookup yields CDR1 SEHNR and CDR2 FQNEAQ (reference sequence). The CDR3 covers 15 residues. Written as DNA, the CDR3 is TGTGCCAGCAGTTTAGGGGGCAGGATAACCTACGAGCAGTACTTC. Translation: CASSLGGRITYEQYF.

This clonotype ranks as medium-sized. The V and J genes are TRBV12-3 or TRBV12-4 and TRBJ2-6; D not certain. The CDR3 length is 13 residues. V lost 3 bases and J 4 bases, leaving 4 bases between the germline ends. Here the CDR3 reads CASSFSGANVLTF. The CDR3 region has the DNA TGTGCCAGCAGTTTTTCCGGGGCCAACGTCCTGACTTTC.

The V gene is TRBV28, the J gene TRBJ1-1, with D perhaps TRBD1 (6 bases). This CDR3 spans 14 amino acids. Germline V lookup: CDR1 MDHEN, CDR2 SYDVKM. V lost 6 bases and J 4 bases, leaving 15 bases between the germline ends. CDR3 sequence reads: CASRSGGRATEAFF. DNA for the CDR3: TGTGCCAGCAGGTCGGGGGGGCGGGCCACTGAAGCTTTCTTT.

Within the sample, this clonotype is medium-sized. J is TRBJ1-2 and V is TRBV6-1, with D perhaps TRBD1 (5 bases). Looked up from germline, CDR1 is MNHNS and CDR2 is SASEGT. Trimming removed 3 bases at V and 1 base at J, with 15 bases between. This CDR3 is built from 16 residues. CDR3 bases: TGTGCCAGCAGTGAGGGTGGCAGGGCGTATAACTATGGCTACACCTTC. This translates into CASSEGGRAYNYGYTF.

The chain uses TRBV29-1 and TRBJ2-7, with 13 bases fitting TRBD2. The CDR3 has 15 amino acids. Germline V lookup: CDR1 SQVTM, CDR2 ANQGSEA. The V and J ends lost 5 bases and 4 bases, in that order; junction bases with no gene match: 8. CDR3 sequence (DNA): TGCAGCGTTTCCACCGGGACTAGCGGGAATTACGAGCAGTACTTC. Its protein is CSVSTGTSGNYEQYF.

In this sample, this clonotype is medium-sized (0.01 to 0.1%). The chain uses TRBV6-1 and TRBJ2-1; TRBD2 matches at 10 bases. This CDR3 has 13 amino acids. Germline CDR1 and CDR2: MNHNS and SASEGT. Losses at the gene ends were 7 bases for V and 6 bases for J; bases not matched to a gene: 3. The CDR3 sequence: CASILAGRNEQFF. The CDR3 DNA reads TGTGCCAGCATACTAGCGGGACGCAATGAGCAGTTCTTC.

By proportion, this clonotype is medium-sized. The chain links TRBV18 to TRBJ2-3; D remains unclear. Germline CDR1 reads KGHSH; CDR2 reads LQKENI. V lost 3 bases, J lost 6 bases, and 7 bases lay in between. This CDR3 is 12 amino acids long. In DNA form, the CDR3 reads TGTGCCAGCTCACCGGCTCCGGATACGCAGTATTTT. It yields the protein CASSPAPDTQYF.

This clonotype is labeled as medium-sized. V usage is TRBV15 and J usage is TRBJ2-1; D possibly corresponds to TRBD1 (6 bases). Trimming pared 3 bases from V and 5 bases from J, leaving 14 bases between. CDR3 length equals 15 residues. Per germline, CDR1 LNHNV and CDR2 YYDKDF (reference sequence). CDR3 sequence: CATSSFRGGNNEQFF. The CDR3 DNA follows: TGTGCCACCAGCAGTTTCAGAGGGGGAAACAATGAGCAGTTCTTC.

This clonotype came up many times. V and J are TRBV11-2 and TRBJ1-6; D remains ambiguous. Trimming shortened V by 0 bases and J by 2 bases, and 5 bases separated the two germline ends. The CDR3 spans 15 residues. The germline gives CDR1 SGHAT, CDR2 FQNNGV. The CDR3 DNA reads as TGTGCCAGCAGCTTAGAGGAAACCTATAATTCACCCCTCCACTTT. Translated: CASSLEETYNSPLHF. The whole variable domain, filled in from reference TRBV11-2 and TRBJ1-6, reads EAGVAQSPRYKIIEKRQSVAFWCNPISGHATLYWYQQILGQGPKLLIQFQNNGVVDDSQLPKDRFSAERLKGVDSTLKIQPAKLEDSAVYLCASSLEETYNSPLHFGNGTRLTVT.

This clonotype is labeled medium-sized. V usage is TRBV27 and J usage is TRBJ1-2; 7 bases fit TRBD1. Germline CDR1 reads MNHEY; CDR2 reads SMNVEV (reference sequence). The CDR3 is 14 amino acids. The V segment lost 2 bases and the J segment 2 bases; nucleotides outside the gene matches: 2. The CDR3: CASSLRDSNYGYTF. The CDR3 DNA reads TGTGCCAGCAGTTTACGGGACAGCAACTATGGCTACACCTTC.

This rearrangement joins TRBV6-1 to TRBJ2-5; D perhaps matches TRBD2 (5 bases). The germline V and J ends were trimmed by 3 bases and 5 bases, with 16 bases remaining between them. CDR3 length: 15 amino acids. Per germline, CDR1 MNHNS and CDR2 SASEGT. DNA for the CDR3: TGTGCCAGCAGTGAGGTACGGGGTATTGGGGAGACCCAGTACTTC. Translating gives CASSEVRGIGETQYF.

This clonotype is termed medium-sized. CDR3 protein: CASSFGLGNTGELFF. The CDR3 region has the DNA TGTGCCAGCAGTTTTGGTCTCGGAAACACCGGGGAGCTGTTTTTT. V is TRBV12-3 or TRBV12-4 and J is TRBJ2-2; D is undetermined. The CDR3 totals 15 residues. V dropped 3 bases and J dropped 2 bases, with 10 bases sitting between them.